This T cell receptor (beta chain) derives from a study of T cell changes during pregnancy in multiple sclerosis. TCRdb keeps only in-frame clones here, not all; method: immunoSEQ multiplex PCR. The data show 44,000 or so clones, more than 70% seen once. Germline CDR1 is MDHEN and CDR2 is SYDVKM. CDR3 size: 16 residues. The ends lost 5 bases at V and 5 bases at J; junction bases unmatched: 13. V usage is TRBV28 and J usage is TRBJ2-5; TRBD1 aligns across 8 bases. Specimen: CD8+ T cells from peripheral blood mononuclear cells, collected after pregnancy. The receptor was derived from a female donor in good health, enrolled as a control in a pregnancy study. The CDR3, as DNA: TGTGCCAGCAGTCTGCCAACCGGGACAGGAAGGGAGACCCAGTACTTC. It encodes CASSLPTGTGRETQYF.